The 16 T cell receptor beta chains reported below all come from one sample, sequenced in a study of Ad26.COV2.S vaccination and SARS-CoV-2 variants. The treatment was: some 19 received Ad26.COV2.S at low or high dose, single or two shots; roughly 5 received placebo; per-sample allocation not given. Sampling happened 63 days after the first vaccine or placebo injection. The assay was immunoSEQ multiplex PCR, and TCRdb's table has in-frame clones only and misses some. Among approximately 450,000 clones listed, 90% were seen once. The input for sequencing was peripheral blood, taken in a trial of Ad26.COV2.S vaccine versus placebo. These receptor sequences come from a person aged 18 to 59 who received the Ad26.COV2.S COVID-19 vaccine or a placebo.

The rearrangement links TRBV27 to TRBJ1-6, with TRBD1 matching 7 bases. The V gene end was trimmed by 5 bases and the J gene end by 6 bases; junction bases not matched to a gene: 16. The CDR3 sequence is 18 residues long. Germline V gene data show CDR1 as MNHEY and CDR2 as SMNVEV (reference sequence). The CDR3, as DNA: TGTGCCAGCAGTCCCACCACCGGGACAGTAAGCCGTAATTCACCCCTCCACTTT. It translates to CASSPTTGTVSRNSPLHF.

The V and J genes are TRBV4-2 and TRBJ2-2; D may be TRBD1 (5 bases). V was pared by 0 bases and J by 4 bases, with 6 bases between. The CDR3 consists of 14 residues. CDR1 LGHNA and CDR2 YNFKEQ come from the germline V gene. The CDR3 DNA is TGTGCCAGCAGCCAAGATACAGGCACCGGGGAGCTGTTTTTT. Residues: CASSQDTGTGELFF.

The rearrangement links TRBV4-3 to TRBJ1-1; 8 bases agree with TRBD1. The CDR3 consists of 14 residues. With 1 base clipped from V and 5 bases from J, the junction kept 3 bases outside the gene matches. CDR1 and CDR2 (germline): LGHNA, YSLEER. The CDR3 spells CASSQVRGRTEAFF. CDR3 bases: TGCGCCAGCAGCCAAGTCAGGGGGCGGACTGAAGCTTTCTTT.

This chain connects TRBV10-2 to TRBJ2-7; tentative D call: TRBD1 (6 bases). CDR3 length: 15 amino acids. V lost 2 bases, J lost 1 base, and 12 bases lay in between. The germline CDR1 and CDR2 sequences are WSHSY and SAAADI. CDR3 residues: CASSERQASSYEQYF. The CDR3 DNA follows: TGCGCCAGCAGTGAGCGACAGGCATCTTCCTACGAGCAGTACTTC.

V gene TRBV7-6 combines with J gene TRBJ2-5; possible D gene TRBD2, 6 bases. Trimming cost V 5 bases and J 4 bases, with 14 bases left between them. The CDR3 has 14 amino acids. Germline V lookup: CDR1 SGHVS, CDR2 FNYEAQ. This chain's CDR3 is CASSLGPEGETQYF. CDR3 DNA sequence: TGTGCCAGCAGCCTAGGGCCGGAGGGAGAGACCCAGTACTTC.

The chain couples TRBV5-1 to TRBJ2-1; D is unresolved. The CDR3 loop spans 14 amino acids. Trimming cost V 0 bases and J 2 bases, with 6 bases left between them. CDR1 and CDR2 from the germline V gene are SGHRS and YFSETQ. In DNA form, the CDR3 reads TGCGCCAGCAGCTTGGGAGATACCTACAATGAGCAGTTCTTC. Protein: CASSLGDTYNEQFF.

V and J are TRBV7-3 and TRBJ2-3; D is perhaps TRBD2 (6 bases). Germline CDR1 is SGHTA and CDR2 is FQGTGA. V was trimmed by 1 base and J by 6 bases, leaving 11 bases between them. This CDR3 is built from 14 residues. The CDR3 region has the DNA TGTGCCAGCAGCTTAAGCGGGACGGGTGATACGCAGTATTTT. Translated: CASSLSGTGDTQYF. Using reference TRBV7-3 and TRBJ2-3 for the parts outside the CDR3, the full variable domain is GAGVSQTPSNKVTEKGKYVELRCDPISGHTALYWYRQSLGQGPEFLIYFQGTGAADDSGLPNDRFFAVRPEGSVSTLKIQRTERGDSAVYLCASSLSGTGDTQYFGPGTRLTVL.

The V call is TRBV11-2, the J call TRBJ2-2; D possibly corresponds to TRBD2 (6 bases). Trimming cost V 4 bases and J 5 bases, with 11 bases left between them. Germline loops: CDR1 SGHAT, CDR2 FQNNGV. This CDR3 comprises 14 residues. CDR3 DNA: TGTGCCAGCAGCTCAGTGACTAGGACCGGGGAGCTGTTTTTT. This translates into CASSSVTRTGELFF.

This clone is a singleton in its sample. V is TRBV10-3 and J is TRBJ2-1; TRBD2 matches at 14 bases. This CDR3 spans 19 amino acids. From germline, CDR1 is ENHRY and CDR2 SYGVKD. J gave up 4 bases and V 2 bases, and 10 bases lay outside the gene matches. The CDR3 coding sequence is TGTGCCATCAGTGAGAACCCCGGACTAGCGGGAGGCCCTTACAATGAGCAGTTCTTC. Residues: CAISENPGLAGGPYNEQFF.

Only one count was recorded for this clone. This chain connects TRBV18 to TRBJ1-1; TRBD1 matches 9 bases. Germline V lookup: CDR1 KGHSH, CDR2 LQKENI. This CDR3 spans 16 amino acids. The trim removed 2 bases at V and 1 base at J, leaving 5 bases unmatched. CDR3 protein: CASSPRTGVENTEAFF. CDR3 coding DNA: TGTGCCAGCTCACCAAGGACAGGGGTAGAGAACACTGAAGCTTTCTTT.

This chain links TRBV29-1 with TRBJ1-4; TRBD1 might be the D (5 bases). Trimming took 4 bases from V and 0 from J, leaving 9 bases between them. CDR3 length equals 14 residues. Germline V gene lookup returns CDR1 SQVTM and CDR2 ANQGSEA. The CDR3, as DNA: TGCAGCGTTGGGGGGGGAGCAACTAATGAAAAACTGTTTTTT. It specifies CSVGGGATNEKLFF.

J is TRBJ2-3 and V is TRBV24-1; D unresolved. This CDR3 is 13 amino acids long. Trimming cost V 5 bases and J 3 bases, with 8 bases left between them. Germline V lookup: CDR1 KGHDR, CDR2 SFDVKD. For the CDR3, the DNA is TGTGCCACCAGTGCGCACCAAACAGATACGCAGTATTTT. Its protein product is CATSAHQTDTQYF.

This clone showed up just once. The chain uses TRBV27 and TRBJ2-1; possibly TRBD1 for D (5 bases). Germline assignment: CDR1 MNHEY and CDR2 SMNVEV (reference sequence). With 4 bases removed from V and 9 bases from J, the gap between germline ends came to 19 bases. This CDR3 region has 15 residues. Here the CDR3 reads CASSSMGRLRIEQFF. The DNA for the CDR3 is TGTGCCAGCAGTTCGATGGGGCGCCTAAGGATTGAGCAGTTCTTC.

This clone has a handful of counts. V usage is TRBV6-7 and J usage is TRBJ1-5, with D perhaps matching TRBD1 (6 bases). TRBV6-7 belongs to the ORF category, with a function that is uncertain. The V gene lost 4 bases and the J gene lost 1 base, with 32 bases spanning the gap. The CDR3 totals 22 residues. Here the CDR3 reads CASSWNSHSGTPCLGSNQPQHF. The CDR3 DNA follows: TGTGCCAGCAGTTGGAACAGTCACTCCGGGACACCGTGTCTCGGCAGCAATCAGCCCCAGCATTTT.

A single count supports this clone. The chain couples TRBV19 to TRBJ1-1; a weak D match, TRBD1 (5 bases). CDR1 and CDR2 from the germline V gene are LNHDA and SQIVND (reference sequence). This CDR3 is 15 amino acids long. The germline V and J ends were trimmed by 4 bases and 0 bases, with 12 bases remaining between them. The CDR3 loop reads CASSTLTAMNTEAFF. The CDR3 DNA follows: TGTGCCAGTAGTACGCTGACAGCGATGAACACTGAAGCTTTCTTT.

A single count supports this clone. The V call is TRBV2, the J call TRBJ2-5; TRBD2 is a possible D gene (5 bases). The CDR3 is 13 residues long. Trimming removed 7 bases at V and 1 base at J, with 10 bases between. Germline lookup yields CDR1 SNHLY and CDR2 FYNNEI. This CDR3 is CASMREIQETQYF. The CDR3 DNA reads TGTGCCAGCATGAGGGAAATCCAAGAGACCCAGTACTTC.